This T cell receptor beta chain was identified in a study of cytomegalovirus exposure and HLA in healthy donors. Between the trimmed V and J ends, which lost 4 bases and 0 bases, there was a span of 9 bases. CDR3 length equals 14 residues. Per the germline V gene, CDR1 is MDHEN and CDR2 is SYDVKM. The PCR employed 60 Vbeta primers together with 13 Jbeta primers. Assay used: immunoSEQ multiplex PCR; TCRdb lists only in-frame clones, some missing. The repertoire includes 90,000 to 140,000 clones, around 70% of them detected once, and 1.3% sits in the top ten. For this clone: Its antigen is not known.

Study outcomes and limitations: Follow-up analysis later connected one missense variant in DCLRE1C with trimming of TCR beta V- and J-genes.

The gene calls are TRBV28 and TRBJ1-1; D is perhaps TRBD1 (6 bases). This TCR came from a man aged 35 to 55 in good health and CMV-seronegative. Specimen: PBMCs. CDR3 nucleotide sequence: TGTGCCAGCAGTTCGGACAGTATGAACACTGAAGCTTTCTTT. Translating gives CASSSDSMNTEAFF.